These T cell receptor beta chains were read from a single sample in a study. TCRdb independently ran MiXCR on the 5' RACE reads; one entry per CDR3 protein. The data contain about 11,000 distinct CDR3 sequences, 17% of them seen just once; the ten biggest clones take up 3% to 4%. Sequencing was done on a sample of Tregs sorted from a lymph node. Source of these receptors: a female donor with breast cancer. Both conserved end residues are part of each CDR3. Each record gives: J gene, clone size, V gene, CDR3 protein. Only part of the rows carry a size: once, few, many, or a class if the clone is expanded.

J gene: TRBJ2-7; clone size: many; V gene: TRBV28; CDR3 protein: CASSSPREQYF
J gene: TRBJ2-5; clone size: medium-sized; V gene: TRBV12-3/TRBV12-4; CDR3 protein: CASSQNSGKETQYF
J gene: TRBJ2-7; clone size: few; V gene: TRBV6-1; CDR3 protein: CASSRQGVGWYEQYF
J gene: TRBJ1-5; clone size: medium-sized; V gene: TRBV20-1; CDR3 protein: CSARGHSVNQPQHF
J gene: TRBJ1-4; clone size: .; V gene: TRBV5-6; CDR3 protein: CASSRDRGKLFF
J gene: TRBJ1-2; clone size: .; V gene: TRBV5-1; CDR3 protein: CASSFGIRGDYGYTF
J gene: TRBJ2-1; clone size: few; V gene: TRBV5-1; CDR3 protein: CASSVTGDSYNEQFF
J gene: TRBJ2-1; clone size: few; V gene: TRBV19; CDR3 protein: CASSQKRDPTGNEQFF
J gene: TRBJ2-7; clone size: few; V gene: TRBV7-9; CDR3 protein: CARGRGLDYEQYF
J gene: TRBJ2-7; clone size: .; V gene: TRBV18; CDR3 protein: CASSSTAYEQYF
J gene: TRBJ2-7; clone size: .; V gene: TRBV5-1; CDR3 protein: CASSVTGLPSYERYF
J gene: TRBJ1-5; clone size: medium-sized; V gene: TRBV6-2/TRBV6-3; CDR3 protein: CASSYHDSNQPQHF
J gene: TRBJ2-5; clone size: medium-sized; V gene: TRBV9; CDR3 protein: CASSAQGIQETQYF
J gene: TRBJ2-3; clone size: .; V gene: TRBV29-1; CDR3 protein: CSVEGSAGTDTQYF
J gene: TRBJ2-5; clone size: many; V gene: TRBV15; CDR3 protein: CATSRGGLADKRAQYF
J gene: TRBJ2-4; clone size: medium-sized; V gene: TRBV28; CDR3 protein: CASSLMGLGLENIQYF
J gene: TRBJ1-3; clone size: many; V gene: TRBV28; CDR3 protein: CASRRANSGNTIYF
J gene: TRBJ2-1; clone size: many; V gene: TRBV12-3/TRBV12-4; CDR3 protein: CASSRSRRSYNEQFF
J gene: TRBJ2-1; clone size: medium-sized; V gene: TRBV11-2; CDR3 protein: CASSPGLQNEQFF
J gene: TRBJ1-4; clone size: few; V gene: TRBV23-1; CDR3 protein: CASSQSPDDEKLFF
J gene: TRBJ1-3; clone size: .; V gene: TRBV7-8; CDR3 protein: CASSLTPRDAIHF
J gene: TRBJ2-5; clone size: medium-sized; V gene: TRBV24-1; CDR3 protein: CATSSPGTGTETQYF
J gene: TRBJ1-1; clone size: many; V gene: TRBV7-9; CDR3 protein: CASSLKTEAFF
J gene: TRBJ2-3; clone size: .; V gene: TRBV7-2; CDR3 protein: CISSSSGVRSDTQYF
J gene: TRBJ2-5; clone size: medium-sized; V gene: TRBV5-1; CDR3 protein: CASSRTFGEETQYF
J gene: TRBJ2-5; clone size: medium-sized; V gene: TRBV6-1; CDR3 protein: CASSKGGVETQYF
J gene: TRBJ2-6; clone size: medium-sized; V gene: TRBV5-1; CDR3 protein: CASTGRFSGANVLTF
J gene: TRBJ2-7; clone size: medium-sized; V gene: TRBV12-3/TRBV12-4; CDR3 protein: CASSSRQGTSYEQYF
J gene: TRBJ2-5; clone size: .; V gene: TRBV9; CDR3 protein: CASSPTVQPQETQYF
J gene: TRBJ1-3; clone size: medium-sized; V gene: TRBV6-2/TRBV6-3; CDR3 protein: CASARANSGNTIYF
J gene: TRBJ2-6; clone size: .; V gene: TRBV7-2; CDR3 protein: CASSLVLQGFAGANVLTF
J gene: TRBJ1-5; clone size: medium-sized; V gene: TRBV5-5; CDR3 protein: CASSQGENQPQHF
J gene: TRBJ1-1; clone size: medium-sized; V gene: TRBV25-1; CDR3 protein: CASSQGDSTNTEAFF
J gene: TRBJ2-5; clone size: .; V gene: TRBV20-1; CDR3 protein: CGAGPRAETQYF
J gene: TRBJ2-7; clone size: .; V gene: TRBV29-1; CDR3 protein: CSVDRGETGDPYEQYF
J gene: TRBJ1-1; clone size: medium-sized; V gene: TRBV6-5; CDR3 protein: CASSPDRGVGTEAFF
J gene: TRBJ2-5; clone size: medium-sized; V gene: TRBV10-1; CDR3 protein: CASIVGQGRETQYF
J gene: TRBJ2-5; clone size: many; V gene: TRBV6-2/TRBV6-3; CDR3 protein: CASSSHLGRGFQETQYF
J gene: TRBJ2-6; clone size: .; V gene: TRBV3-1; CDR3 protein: CASNTVGLMSSGANVLTF
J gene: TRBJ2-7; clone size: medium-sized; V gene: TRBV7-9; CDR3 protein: CASSLRTDTSYEQYF
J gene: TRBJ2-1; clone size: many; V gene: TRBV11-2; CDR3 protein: CASSSPGGAENEQFF
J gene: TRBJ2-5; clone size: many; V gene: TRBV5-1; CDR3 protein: CASSRTSGGETQYF
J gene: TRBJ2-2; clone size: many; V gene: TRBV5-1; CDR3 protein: CASSLDVSRVGELFF
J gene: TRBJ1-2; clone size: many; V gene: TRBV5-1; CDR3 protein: CASSLPGQGIAGYTF
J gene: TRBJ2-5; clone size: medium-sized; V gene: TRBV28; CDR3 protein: CASSMLSVQETQYF
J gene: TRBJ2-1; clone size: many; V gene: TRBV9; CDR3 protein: CASSVATGGLASYNEQFF
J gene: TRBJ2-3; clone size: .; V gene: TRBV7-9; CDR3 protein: CASSPSEDTQYF
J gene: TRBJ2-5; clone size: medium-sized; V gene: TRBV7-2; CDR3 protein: CASRNKQGIGRETQYF